This TCR beta chain was recovered during a study of TIL therapy for anti-PD-1-resistant metastatic lung cancer (dated by TCRdb to the early 2020s). Study-level background: Tumors were harvested before any PD-1/PD-L1 blockade; patients then received nivolumab, and those progressing received lymphodepletion, expanded TIL infusion and IL-2. Enrolled patients had a median age of around 49 years (range 38-75) and a median tumor PD-L1 proportion score of about 5.9%. Tumor and peripheral blood T cell receptor beta sequencing was used to track clonotypes across tumor, expanded TIL product and serial blood samples. Most of the cohort had lung adenocarcinoma, including several EGFR-mutant tumors and two ALK-rearranged tumors, and half of the patients were either current or former smokers. Across the cohort, whole-exome sequencing showed a median non-synonymous tumor mutation burden of about 1.5 mutations per megabase.

The CDR3 contains 15 residues, cysteine and phenylalanine counted. Kept here is only the CDR3 DNA, which spans 45 bases and is read in frame from base 1. From a lookup of the germline V gene (reference sequence), CDR1 and CDR2 are LNHDA and SQIVND. Unmatched junction bases come to 6, with V trimmed by 4 bases and J by 4 bases. The study at large found these results: The baseline peripheral repertoire was partially replaced by infused TIL clonotypes, which then decayed over months, and no apparent association between persistence and response was found. The study protocol defined all tumor marker inferences as exploratory. The cohort was highly selected, with more treatment-naive, never-smoker and oncogene-addicted patients than typical, limiting generalizability.

TCR beta CDR3 regions were amplified from genomic DNA with the immunoSEQ v3 hsTCRB kit using bias-controlled multiplex PCR. TCR libraries were sequenced on an Illumina NextSeq 500 to about 1.8 million read pairs for survey level or roughly 5-6.5 million for deep level. The original methods were these. V, D and J genes were assigned, non-productive sequences were removed, and clonality was reported by immunoSEQ Analyzer software. Repertoires were compared by productive Simpson clonality and by the Morisita overlap index of productive TRB rearrangements between infused TIL and blood. Absolute clonotype counts in blood were estimated as lymphocyte count times CD3+ fraction times the clone's productive frequency. TCRdb retrieved this table from immuneACCESS and kept in-frame rearrangements only. Not all clones are present; in checked studies, unresolved V genes account for under half, and no reason is known for the remainder. Clone size and the V and J calls come from that table; the DNA yielded D and trimming. The sample includes 10,000 to 15,000 clones, with 80% observed a single time. The ten largest clones represent around a tenth of the sample.

Per the publication, the time point label means: pre-treatment sample, taken before nivolumab and TIL therapy. A phase I trial run at two centers enrolled adults with stage 4 NSCLC between 2017 and January 2020. Samples were obtained from a single-arm, open-label phase I trial in which tumor-infiltrating lymphocyte therapy with nivolumab was evaluated in advanced non-small cell lung cancer. Mononuclear cells from blood collected in EDTA tubes were isolated on a Ficoll gradient and snap-frozen as pellets, and DNA was then extracted using a Qiagen mini-prep kit. About this clone: No antigen is known for it. Base qualities are not recorded, but no much larger clone differs from it by a single base.

This sequence originates from a person between 25 and 80 years old with non-small cell lung cancer. In this chain, TRBV19 is recombined with TRBJ2-3; TRBD2 agrees with 9 junctional bases. Sequences were derived from blood, sampled at baseline. The nucleotides read TGTGCCAGTAGTACTAGCGGGACGGGCCCAGATACGCAGTATTTT. This sequence encodes CASSTSGTGPDTQYF.